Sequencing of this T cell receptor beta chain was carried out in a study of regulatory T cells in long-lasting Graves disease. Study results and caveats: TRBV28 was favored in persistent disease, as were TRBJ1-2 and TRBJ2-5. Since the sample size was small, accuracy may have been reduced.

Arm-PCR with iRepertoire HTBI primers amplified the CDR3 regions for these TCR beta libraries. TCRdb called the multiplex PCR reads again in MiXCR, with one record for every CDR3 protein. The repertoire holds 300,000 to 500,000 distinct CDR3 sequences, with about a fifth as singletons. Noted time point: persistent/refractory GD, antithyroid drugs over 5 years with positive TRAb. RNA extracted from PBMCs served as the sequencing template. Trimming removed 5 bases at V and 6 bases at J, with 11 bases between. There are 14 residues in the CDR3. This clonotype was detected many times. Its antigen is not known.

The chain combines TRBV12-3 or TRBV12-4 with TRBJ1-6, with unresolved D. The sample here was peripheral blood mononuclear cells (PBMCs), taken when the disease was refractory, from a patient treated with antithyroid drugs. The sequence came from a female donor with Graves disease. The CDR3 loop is CASSPRTSNSPLHF. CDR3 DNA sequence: TGTGCCAGCAGTCCGCGGACGAGTAATTCACCCCTCCACTTT.